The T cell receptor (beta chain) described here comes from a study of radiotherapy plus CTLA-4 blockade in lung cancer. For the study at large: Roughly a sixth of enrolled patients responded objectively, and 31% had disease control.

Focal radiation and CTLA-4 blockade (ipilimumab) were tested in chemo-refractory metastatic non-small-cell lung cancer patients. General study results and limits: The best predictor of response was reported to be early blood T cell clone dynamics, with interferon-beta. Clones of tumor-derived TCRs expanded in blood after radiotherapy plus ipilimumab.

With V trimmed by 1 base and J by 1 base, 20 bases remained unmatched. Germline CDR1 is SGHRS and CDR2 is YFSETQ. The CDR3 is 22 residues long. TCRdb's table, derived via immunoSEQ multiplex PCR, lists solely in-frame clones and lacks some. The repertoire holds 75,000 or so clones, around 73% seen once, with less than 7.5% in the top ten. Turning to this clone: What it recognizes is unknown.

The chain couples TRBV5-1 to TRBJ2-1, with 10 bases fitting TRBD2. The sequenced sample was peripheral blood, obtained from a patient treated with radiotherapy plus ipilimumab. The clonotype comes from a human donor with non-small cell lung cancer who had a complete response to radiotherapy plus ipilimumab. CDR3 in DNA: TGCGCCAGCAGCTTGTCGTCACTAGCGGGACAGGAGTGGAGTAGGTCCTACAATGAGCAGTTCTTC. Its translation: CASSLSSLAGQEWSRSYNEQFF.